The rows below give T cell receptor beta chains drawn from one sample of a study of CD8 T cells in ankylosing spondylitis. TCRdb fed the 5' RACE reads into MiXCR, producing one record per CDR3 protein. Of nearly 350,000 distinct CDR3 sequences in the sample, about 15% were seen once. The sample consisted of blood, either unsorted or a sorted T cell fraction (not recorded which). Receptor source: a male donor with ankylosing spondylitis or in good health (not recorded which). The CDR3 runs from the conserved cysteine through the conserved F or W. D genes are given only for firm matches. Only part of the rows carry a size: once, few, many, or a class if the clone is expanded.

cdr3_length j_call d_call v_call clone_size cdr3_aa cdr3_nt
17 TRBJ2-7 TRBD2 TRBV7-9 few CASSLARGLAVAYEQYF TGTGCCAGCAGCTTAGCGCGGGGACTAGCGGTGGCCTACGAGCAGTACTTC
15 TRBJ1-2 NA TRBV4-1 NA CASSQASVNNYGYTF TGCGCCAGCAGCCAAGCTTCAGTGAATAACTATGGCTACACCTTC
15 TRBJ2-2 NA TRBV7-9 NA CASSSRTANTGELFF TGTGCCAGCAGTTCCCGGACAGCGAACACCGGGGAGCTGTTTTTT
16 TRBJ2-4 TRBD2 TRBV5-1 NA CASSSFSGLTKNIQYF TGCGCCAGCAGCTCTTTTAGCGGGCTGACCAAAAACATTCAGTACTTC
14 TRBJ2-1 TRBD2 TRBV20-1 few CSAVSGSHYNEQFF TGCAGTGCCGTTAGCGGGAGCCACTACAATGAGCAGTTCTTC
15 TRBJ1-4 NA TRBV4-1 few CASRKGGGMHEKLFF TGCGCCAGCAGAAAAGGGGGGGGGATGCATGAAAAACTGTTTTTT
12 TRBJ1-2 NA TRBV10-3 NA CAISVGQGGYTF TGTGCCATCAGCGTAGGGCAGGGTGGCTACACCTTC
15 TRBJ2-1 TRBD2 TRBV25-1 NA CASSGAGETYNEQFF TGTGCCAGCAGTGGAGCGGGGGAAACCTACAATGAGCAGTTCTTC
13 TRBJ2-7 NA TRBV11-2 NA CASSLDRQSEQYF TGTGCCAGCAGCTTAGATAGACAGTCCGAGCAGTACTTC
17 TRBJ1-2 NA TRBV6-5 NA CASSYGLARGANYGYTF TGTGCCAGCAGTTACGGTCTAGCGAGGGGAGCTAACTATGGCTACACCTTC
16 TRBJ2-7 TRBD2 TRBV7-2 NA CASKSSGGVKNYEQYF TGTGCCAGCAAATCTAGCGGGGGGGTAAAGAACTACGAGCAGTACTTC
14 TRBJ1-4 NA TRBV7-8 few CASTLGAANEKLFF TGTGCCAGCACCCTGGGGGCGGCTAATGAAAAACTGTTTTTT
15 TRBJ2-3 TRBD2 TRBV15 NA CATSKGLAGTDTQYF TGTGCCACCAGCAAAGGACTAGCGGGTACAGATACGCAGTATTTT
14 TRBJ2-5 NA TRBV6-2/TRBV6-3 once CASSYLDREETQYF TGTGCCAGCAGTTACCTAGACAGAGAAGAGACCCAGTACTTC
15 TRBJ1-4 TRBD1 TRBV20-1 NA CSAAPGQGVNEKLFF TGCAGTGCCGCCCCCGGGCAGGGGGTCAATGAAAAACTGTTTTTT
15 TRBJ2-2 NA TRBV10-3 NA CAISKDRFGAGELFF NA
16 TRBJ2-7 TRBD2 TRBV5-1 NA CASSAGTSGRSYEQYF TGCGCCAGCAGCGCCGGGACTAGCGGGCGCTCCTACGAGCAGTACTTC
13 TRBJ1-6 NA TRBV7-2 NA CASSSSAFSPLHF TGTGCCAGCAGCTCATCCGCATTTTCACCCCTCCACTTT
15 TRBJ1-3 NA TRBV5-1 NA CASSAGQFSGNTIYF TGCGCCAGCAGCGCCGGACAGTTCTCTGGAAACACCATATATTTT
13 TRBJ2-7 NA TRBV7-2 few CASSLKSGLEQYF TGTGCCAGCAGCCTAAAATCGGGACTGGAGCAGTACTTC
15 TRBJ2-5 NA TRBV21-1 NA CASSKQAGLQETQYF TGTGCCAGCAGCAAACAGGCGGGGTTACAAGAGACCCAGTACTTC
11 TRBJ2-7 NA TRBV12-3/TRBV12-4 few CASSYQYEQYF TGTGCCAGCAGTTACCAATACGAGCAGTACTTC
16 TRBJ1-1 NA TRBV24-1 many CATSDSQQDWDTEAFF TGTGCCACCAGTGATTCCCAACAGGATTGGGACACTGAAGCTTTCTTT
13 TRBJ2-7 NA TRBV5-1 many CASGRDIYYEQYF TGCGCCAGCGGCCGGGACATCTACTACGAGCAGTACTTC
14 TRBJ1-1 NA TRBV20-1 NA CSANPVQGLTEAFF TGCAGTGCTAACCCCGTTCAGGGGCTCACTGAAGCTTTCTTT
15 TRBJ2-5 NA TRBV12-3/TRBV12-4 few CASSFPSQGQETQYF TGTGCCAGCAGTTTCCCCTCCCAGGGCCAAGAGACCCAGTACTTC
14 TRBJ2-3 NA TRBV14 NA CASARGLNTDTQYF TGTGCCAGTGCCAGGGGCCTGAACACAGATACGCAGTATTTT
14 TRBJ2-7 TRBD2 TRBV7-8 NA CASIWREGDHEQYF TGTGCCAGCATATGGCGGGAGGGCGATCACGAGCAGTACTTC
12 TRBJ2-5 TRBD2 TRBV6-2/TRBV6-3 NA CARIAGGETQYF TGTGCCAGAATAGCGGGGGGGGAGACCCAGTACTTC